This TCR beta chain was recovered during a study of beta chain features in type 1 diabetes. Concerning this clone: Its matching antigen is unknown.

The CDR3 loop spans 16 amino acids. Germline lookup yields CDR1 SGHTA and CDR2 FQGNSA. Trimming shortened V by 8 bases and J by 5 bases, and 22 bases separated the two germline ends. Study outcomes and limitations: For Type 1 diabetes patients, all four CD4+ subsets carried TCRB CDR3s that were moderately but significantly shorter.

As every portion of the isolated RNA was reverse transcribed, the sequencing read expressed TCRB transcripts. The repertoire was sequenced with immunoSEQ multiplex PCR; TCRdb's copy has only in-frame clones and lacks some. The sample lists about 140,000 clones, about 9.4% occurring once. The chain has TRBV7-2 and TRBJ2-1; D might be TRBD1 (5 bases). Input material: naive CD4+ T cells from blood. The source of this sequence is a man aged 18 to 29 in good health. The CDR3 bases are TGTGCCAGCCGGAGATTCAGGGCGGCGGCAAACAATGAGCAGTTCTTC. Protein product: CASRRFRAAANNEQFF.